What follows are 19 T cell receptor beta chains derived from one specimen sequenced in a study of tissue T cells after allogeneic stem cell transplantation. The protocol was immunoSEQ multiplex PCR, while the TCRdb copy is restricted to in-frame clones and leaves out a portion. The data show 5,500 to 7,000 clones, around 48% seen once. The time point was: mouse harvest day 7 after allogeneic transplant. Mouse grafts combined 10^7 T-cell-depleted bone marrow cells with 10^6 splenic CD5+ T cells. Sequencing was done on a sample of gut tissue. The receptors were gathered from a female BALB/c mouse given C57BL/6 T cells with graft-versus-host disease after an allogeneic hematopoietic cell transplant.

A few counts support this clone. Mouse germline and gene names are used. The read terminates 1 residue ahead of where the CDR3 ends, so the germline J gene completes it. V gene TRBV12-1 combines with J gene TRBJ2-7, with 7 bases identical to TRBD1. V was pared by 1 base and J by 0 bases, with 2 bases of the junction left unmatched. The CDR3 length is 14 residues. Germline V gives CDR1 SGHSN, CDR2 HYEKVE. The CDR3 sequence is CASSLQGSSYEQYF. The CDR3 DNA, read in part, is TGTGCCAGCTCTCTACAGGGGTCCTCCTATGAACAGTAC.

Comments on this clone: These gene names are mouse names. The read is 1 residue too short to cover the CDR3 end, so that end is filled in from the germline J gene. This chain uses TRBV14 with TRBJ2-4, with 8 bases identical to TRBD2. Germline values: CDR1 SGHDT, CDR2 FRDEAV. CDR3 length equals 15 residues. Unmatched junction bases numbered 5, after V lost 4 bases and J lost 1 base. The CDR3 region is CASSPLTGGQNTLYF. Incomplete CDR3 DNA: TGTGCCAGCAGTCCTCTGACTGGGGGTCAAAACACCTTGTAC. Full variable domain (missing parts from reference TRBV14 and TRBJ2-4): EAGVTQSPRYAVLQEGQAVSFWCDPISGHDTLYWYQQPRDQGPQLLVYFRDEAVIDNSQLPSDRFSAVRPKGTNSTLKIQSAKQGDTATYLCASSPLTGGQNTLYFGAGTRLSVL.

Concerning this clone itself: These gene names are mouse names. The read ends 1 residue shy of where the CDR3 ends; the end is completed using the germline J gene. The chain has TRBV3 and TRBJ2-4; D uncertain. CDR1 and CDR2 (germline): SNHLY, FYNGKV (reference sequence). V dropped 1 base and J dropped 2 bases, with 7 bases sitting between them. This CDR3 comprises 14 residues. This CDR3 reads CASSLVGDQNTLYF. Partial CDR3 DNA: TGTGCCAGCAGCTTAGTGGGAGATCAAAACACCTTGTAC.

Notes on this clone: Gene and germline names: mouse. The read finishes 1 residue shy of the CDR3 end, and the germline J gene is used to complete it. The chain combines TRBV14 with TRBJ1-4, with 9 bases lining up with TRBD1. The CDR3 is 15 residues long. The junction had 5 bases not matched to a gene; V was cut back by 1 base and J by 7 bases. Germline CDR1 is SGHDT and CDR2 is FRDEAV. The CDR3 DNA, read in part, is TGTGCCAGCAGTTTCCTGGGACAGGGAGTCGAAAGATTATTT. This gives the protein CASSFLGQGVERLF. In full, the CDR3 is CASSFLGQGVERLFF.

With respect to this clone: Gene names are the mouse ones. The sequence runs out 1 residue before the end of the CDR3; the remainder is reconstructed from the germline J gene. This chain links TRBV3 with TRBJ1-1; D is possibly TRBD1 (5 bases). Germline V gene lookup returns CDR1 SNHLY and CDR2 FYNGKV (reference sequence). V was trimmed by 1 base and J by 4 bases, leaving 10 bases between them. CDR3 length: 14 amino acids. The sequenced part of the CDR3 DNA is TGTGCCAGCAGCTTAGGGACAAAAGGCACAGAAGTCTTC. This gives the protein CASSLGTKGTEVF. The CDR3, in full, reads CASSLGTKGTEVFF.

Comments on this clone: Gene names follow the mouse nomenclature. The read comes to an end 1 residue before the CDR3 does, leaving the germline J gene to fill in the end. V gene TRBV26 combines with J gene TRBJ1-1; D not certain. V gave up 2 bases and J gave up 1 base, with 5 bases separating them. This CDR3 is 13 amino acids long. Looked up from germline, CDR1 is KGHPV and CDR2 is FQNQEV (reference sequence). The sequenced part of the CDR3 DNA is TGTGCCAGCAGTCTGCAGGTAAACACAGAAGTCTTC. Its protein is CASSLQVNTEVF. The complete CDR3 sequence is CASSLQVNTEVFF.

With respect to this clone: Germline and genes: mouse. The read stops 1 residue short of the end of the CDR3; the missing end is completed from the germline J gene. This chain links TRBV12-1 with TRBJ2-5; the D call may be TRBD1 or TRBD2 (6 bases each). Trimming removed 0 bases at V and 0 bases at J, with 12 bases between. Germline V gene data show CDR1 as SGHSN and CDR2 as HYEKVE. The CDR3 has 16 amino acids. The CDR3 loop is CASSLGRGVNQDTQYF. CDR3 bases read: TGTGCCAGCTCTCTCGGGAGGGGGGTTAACCAAGACACCCAGTAC.

To note about this clone: Germline and genes: mouse. Read sequence stops 1 residue before the CDR3 end, and the germline J gene provides the missing end. This chain links TRBV23 with TRBJ1-4; TRBD1 is taken as the D call from the table, unchecked against the DNA. Germline CDR1 reads KGHTA; CDR2 reads FQNQQP. CDR3 size: 14 residues. The CDR3 loop reads CSSSAGTANERLFF. CDR3 bases read: TGCTCCAGCAGTGCCGGGACAGCCAACGAAAGATTATTT.

This clone was observed a few times. Gene names refer to mouse genes. The read falls 1 residue short of the CDR3 end, and the missing part is taken from the germline J gene. Additional DNA sequences in this sample encode the identical CDR3. This chain connects TRBV26 to TRBJ2-1, with unresolved D. V shed 6 bases and J shed 4 bases, with 4 bases lying between them. Germline CDR1 and CDR2: KGHPV and FQNQEV (reference sequence). This CDR3 has 11 amino acids. The CDR3 protein is CASRQYAEQFF. CDR3 DNA, as far as it was read: TGTGCCAGCAGACAATATGCTGAGCAGTTC.

To note about this clone: Gene names and germline refer to mouse. The read finishes 1 residue shy of the CDR3 end, and the germline J gene is used to complete it. This chain links TRBV16 with TRBJ2-1, with 9 nucleotides matching TRBD1. The CDR3 consists of 15 residues. Germline CDR1 SGHSA, CDR2 FRNQAP. V lost 5 bases and J lost 4; bases outside the gene matches: 6. The CDR3 reads CASSPRDREYAEQFF. CDR3 DNA, as far as it was read: TGTGCAAGCAGCCCCCGGGACAGGGAATATGCTGAGCAGTTC.

This clone appeared a few times. The listed genes are named as in mouse. The CDR3 extends 1 residue past the end of the read, so its final part is completed from the germline J gene. This chain connects TRBV1 to TRBJ1-4; a possible D gene is TRBD1 (6 bases). This CDR3 comprises 16 residues. Trimming left V 1 base short and J 2 bases short, with 11 bases between. From germline, CDR1 is NSQYPW and CDR2 LRSPGD (reference sequence). CDR3 amino acids: CTCSAGAGQSNERLFF. CDR3 DNA, as far as it was read: TGCACCTGCAGTGCAGGAGCGGGACAATCCAACGAAAGATTATTT.

Notes on this clone: All gene names here are mouse names. The read halts 1 residue ahead of the CDR3 end, with the missing end drawn from the germline J gene. The chain employs TRBV15 and TRBJ2-2, with TRBD1 matching over 9 bases. The CDR3 loop spans 15 amino acids. CDR1 SGHND and CDR2 FRSKSL come from the germline V gene. J gave up 4 bases and V 4 bases, and 4 bases lay outside the gene matches. The DNA read from the CDR3 is TGTGCCAGCAGTTCGGACAGGGGAAGCACCGGGCAGCTCTAC. It translates to CASSSDRGSTGQLY. Given in full, the CDR3 is CASSSDRGSTGQLYF.

This clone has just one count. Gene names are the mouse ones. The read comes to an end 1 residue before the CDR3 does, leaving the germline J gene to fill in the end. The V call is TRBV12-2, the J call TRBJ2-7; 9 nucleotides line up with TRBD1. After removal of 4 bases from V and 6 bases from J, the junction contained 3 bases not matched to a gene. Germline CDR1 is SGHLS and CDR2 is HYDKME. The CDR3 extends over 12 amino acids. The CDR3 here is CASSWTGAEQYF. The DNA read from the CDR3 is TGTGCCAGCTCCTGGACAGGGGCTGAACAGTAC.

As concerns this clone: Genes and germline are mouse. The sequenced fragment ends 1 residue before the CDR3 boundary, so the rest is inferred from the germline J gene. The chain recombines TRBV26 with TRBJ2-4; D is ambiguous. The germline CDR1 and CDR2 sequences are KGHPV and FQNQEV (reference sequence). Trimming pared 2 bases from V and 6 bases from J, leaving 3 bases between. The CDR3 totals 11 residues. The covered CDR3 bases are TGTGCCAGCAGTCTGGAGAACACCTTGTAC. Protein: CASSLENTLY. The entire CDR3 protein reads CASSLENTLYF. Filled out from reference TRBV26 and TRBJ2-4, the complete variable domain reads NSKVIQTPRYLVKGQGQKAKMRCIPEKGHPVVFWYQQNKNNEFKFLINFQNQEVLQQIDMTEKRFSAECPSNSPCSLEIQSSEAGDSALYLCASSLENTLYFGAGTRLSVL.

Note on this clone: The gene names here belong to mouse. The read ends 1 residue before the CDR3 terminus; that terminus is restored from the germline J gene. This rearrangement joins TRBV1 to TRBJ1-1; D is ambiguous. This CDR3 comprises 11 residues. The ends were cut back, 7 bases at V and 0 bases at J, with 3 bases in the middle. Germline-derived CDR1 and CDR2 are NSQYPW and LRSPGD (reference sequence). The CDR3 DNA, read in part, is TGCACCTGCATGGCAAACACAGAAGTCTTC. Protein sequence: CTCMANTEVF. In full, the CDR3 reads CTCMANTEVFF.

This clone has just a few counts. Gene labels here are mouse ones. The observed sequence ends 1 residue before the CDR3 terminus, with the missing tail filled in from the germline J gene. This chain connects TRBV26 to TRBJ2-3; no clear D. This CDR3 contains 12 residues. Trimming removed 3 bases at V and 0 bases at J, with 1 base between. The germline gives CDR1 KGHPV, CDR2 FQNQEV (reference sequence). The CDR3 DNA, read in part, is TGTGCCAGCAGTCTTAGTGCAGAAACGCTGTAT. This sequence encodes CASSLSAETLY. The CDR3 reads in full as CASSLSAETLYF.

This clone is large in the sample. Mouse gene names apply. Read data end 1 residue before the CDR3 end; the end is taken from the germline J gene. The chain recombines TRBV14 with TRBJ2-7; D is unresolved. The CDR3 covers 11 residues. Germline CDR1 SGHDT, CDR2 FRDEAV. V lost 2 bases, J lost 7 bases, and 7 bases lay in between. CDR3 region: CASSLGWEQYF. The sequenced part of the CDR3 DNA is TGTGCCAGCAGTTTGGGCTGGGAACAGTAC.

Points on this clone: Genes here carry mouse names. The read terminates 1 residue before the CDR3 end, so the remaining end is supplied by the germline J gene. The chain employs TRBV12-1 and TRBJ1-1; D is ambiguous. The ends were cut back, 1 base at V and 7 bases at J, with 3 bases in the middle. Germline CDR1 is SGHSN and CDR2 is HYEKVE. The CDR3 covers 10 residues. The CDR3 spells CASSLEEVFF. The CDR3 bases that were read are TGTGCCAGCTCTCTTGAAGAAGTCTTC.

With regard to this clone: These gene names are mouse names. The read finishes 1 residue shy of the CDR3 end, and the germline J gene is used to complete it. The genes are TRBV26 and TRBJ1-5; TRBD1 might be the D (6 bases). Germline loops: CDR1 KGHPV, CDR2 FQNQEV (reference sequence). This CDR3 contains 13 residues. V was cut by 2 bases and J by 5 bases, with 7 bases left in between. The CDR3 spells CASSLEGDQAPLF. The part of the CDR3 DNA that was read is TGTGCCAGCAGTCTGGAGGGGGACCAGGCTCCGCTT.